This T cell receptor (beta chain) was documented in a study of T cell responses to AZD1222 COVID-19 vaccine. Findings and caveats of the study: The study identified only six AZD1222 recipients as seropositive at baseline. None of the repertoires were sampled until the peak T cell response had passed. A reported finding is that nearly half of spike-specific TCRs target unmutated variant regions.

Note on this clone: The target antigen is unknown.

Losses at the gene ends were 5 bases for V and 3 bases for J; bases not matched to a gene: 1. This CDR3 contains 13 residues. Germline CDR1 is WSHSY and CDR2 is SAAADI. Libraries were prepared by immunoSEQ multiplex PCR; TCRdb keeps only in-frame clonotypes and omits some of them. The sample holds around 170,000 clones, roughly 91% seen once. The sequence was obtained from an adult who received the AZD1222 COVID-19 vaccine. The V gene is TRBV10-2, the J gene TRBJ1-5; 7 bases line up with TRBD1. Sequenced material: peripheral blood, taken 28 days after the second AZD1222 dose. DNA of the CDR3: TGCGCCAGCAGTCAGGGGGACAATCAGCCCCAGCATTTT. This translates into CASSQGDNQPQHF.